Following are 20 T cell receptor beta chains from one sample sequenced in a study of blood T cell repertoires in COVID-19. Sequencing used immunoSEQ multiplex PCR; TCRdb keeps in-frame clones, though not all of them. The sample consists of 250,000 or so clones, 90% of them appearing once. Sequenced: peripheral blood. The origin of the receptors is a woman aged 55-70 years with COVID-19, enrolled during active disease.

The chain couples TRBV10-2 to TRBJ1-1; no firm D call. CDR1 WSHSY and CDR2 SAAADI come from the germline V gene. This CDR3 is 13 amino acids long. The ends were cut back, 8 bases at V and 1 base at J, with 11 bases in the middle. CDR3 in amino acids: CASETAGNTEAFF. DNA of the CDR3: TGCGCCAGCGAAACAGCCGGGAACACTGAAGCTTTCTTT.

The CDR3 DNA sequence: TGTGCCTGGAGTGTACATGTCGGGGGTACTGAAGCTTTCTTT. This encodes CAWSVHVGGTEAFF. The chain is built from TRBV30 and TRBJ1-1, with a possible D match to TRBD1 (5 bases). V lost 0 bases to trimming and J lost 5 bases, with 13 bases between them. This CDR3 contains 14 residues. Germline values: CDR1 GTSNPN, CDR2 SVGIG (reference sequence). The full variable domain, with the rest looked up from reference TRBV30 and TRBJ1-1, is SQTIHQWPATLVQPVGSPLSLECTVEGTSNPNLYWYRQAAGRGLQLLFYSVGIGQISSEVPQNLSASRPQDRQFILSSKKLLLSDSGFYLCAWSVHVGGTEAFFGQGTRLTVV.

The rearrangement links TRBV24-1 to TRBJ1-5, with D perhaps TRBD1 (5 bases). Between the trimmed V and J ends, which lost 1 base and 10 bases, there was a span of 16 bases. This CDR3 has 15 amino acids. Germline loops: CDR1 KGHDR, CDR2 SFDVKD. The CDR3 bases are TGTGCCACCAGTGATTTTGGGGGGACGAATGGTCCCCAGCATTTT. It encodes CATSDFGGTNGPQHF.

This chain joins TRBV19 and TRBJ1-1; D might be TRBD1 (5 bases). CDR3 length equals 14 residues. Germline CDR1 reads LNHDA; CDR2 reads SQIVND (reference sequence). Trimming left V 3 bases short and J 4 bases short, with 12 bases between. CDR3 protein: CASSMKGGVTEAFF. In nucleotides, the CDR3 is TGTGCCAGTAGTATGAAGGGAGGGGTCACTGAAGCTTTCTTT.

The chain combines TRBV6-6 with TRBJ1-2; the D is unclear. The CDR3 consists of 13 residues. Trimming took 6 bases from V and 8 from J, leaving 16 bases between them. Germline V gene lookup returns CDR1 MNHNY and CDR2 SVGAGI (reference sequence). CDR3: CASRPIALVGYTF. The CDR3 DNA is TGTGCCAGCAGACCGATCGCCTTAGTCGGCTACACCTTC.

This clone was observed a few times. The rearrangement joins TRBV9 to TRBJ2-1, with D perhaps TRBD2 (6 bases). The germline gives CDR1 SGDLS, CDR2 YYNGEE. CDR3 length: 14 residues. The V gene lost 1 base and the J gene lost 6 bases, with 11 bases spanning the gap. The CDR3, as DNA: TGTGCCAGCAGCGTATACACTAGCCTCAATGAGCAGTTCTTC. It codes for CASSVYTSLNEQFF.

This clone was seen a single time. This chain connects TRBV7-3 to TRBJ2-3; TRBD2 matches 14 bases. V lost 2 bases and J lost 5; bases outside the gene matches: 3. This CDR3 has 16 residues. Germline V gene lookup returns CDR1 SGHTA and CDR2 FQGTGA. The DNA for the CDR3 is TGTGCCAGCAGCTTAGGACTAGCGGGGGGAGGAGATACGCAGTATTTT. Encoded protein: CASSLGLAGGGDTQYF.

The CDR3 sequence is CASSTPGFAYGYTF. In nucleotides, the CDR3 is TGTGCCAGCAGCACGCCAGGGTTTGCCTATGGCTACACCTTC. The chain uses TRBV5-8 and TRBJ1-2; D might be TRBD1 (5 bases). The CDR3 has 14 residues. With 4 bases removed from V and 4 bases from J, the gap between germline ends came to 14 bases. Germline V CDR1 and CDR2: SGHTS, YDEGEE.

CDR3 protein: CATSRDQGSNTIYF. The CDR3 bases are TGTGCCACCAGCAGAGATCAGGGAAGTAACACCATATATTTT. The chain links TRBV15 to TRBJ1-3; maybe TRBD1 (5 bases). V was pared by 0 bases and J by 7 bases, with 10 bases between. Looked up from germline, CDR1 is LNHNV and CDR2 is YYDKDF (reference sequence). The CDR3 runs 14 residues.

The V call is TRBV5-1, the J call TRBJ2-7, with 8 bases lining up with TRBD1. Per the germline V gene, CDR1 is SGHRS and CDR2 is YFSETQ. V lost 3 bases to trimming and J lost 3 bases; unmatched junction nucleotides: 5. The CDR3 length is 14 residues. CDR3 sequence (DNA): TGCGCCAGCAGCTCTCAGGGGGCGGACTACGAGCAGTACTTC. Amino acid sequence: CASSSQGADYEQYF.

The rearrangement links TRBV7-9 to TRBJ1-5, with D tentatively TRBD1 (5 bases). With 5 bases removed from V and 1 base from J, the gap between germline ends came to 15 bases. Germline CDR1 is SEHNR and CDR2 is FQNEAQ (reference sequence). CDR3 length: 16 residues. The CDR3 sequence is CASSHTDSGSNQPQHF. The CDR3 coding sequence is TGTGCCAGCAGCCATACTGACAGCGGGAGCAATCAGCCCCAGCATTTT.

The rearrangement joins TRBV19 to TRBJ1-4; D is unclear. This CDR3 contains 16 residues. Looked up from germline, CDR1 is LNHDA and CDR2 is SQIVND (reference sequence). Deletions cut 2 bases from V and 3 bases from J, with 13 bases between. CDR3 nucleotides: TGTGCCAGTAGTATACGGGTTACGTGGGCTAATGAAAAACTGTTTTTT. This translates into CASSIRVTWANEKLFF.

J is TRBJ1-4 and V is TRBV19, with no clear D. The V gene's germline CDR1 is LNHDA and CDR2 SQIVND (reference sequence). Trimming shortened V by 6 bases and J by 6 bases, and 11 bases separated the two germline ends. The CDR3 totals 13 residues. The CDR3: CASRNAEYEKLFF. As DNA, the CDR3 is TGTGCCAGTAGAAACGCTGAGTATGAAAAACTGTTTTTT.

The V and J genes are TRBV12-3 or TRBV12-4 and TRBJ1-1, with D maybe TRBD1 (5 bases). V lost 5 bases and J 6 bases, leaving 13 bases between the germline ends. The CDR3 has 13 residues. This chain's CDR3 is CASSQIRDSEAFF. The CDR3 coding sequence is TGTGCCAGCAGTCAGATCCGGGACTCTGAAGCTTTCTTT.

The chain has TRBV18 and TRBJ2-2; D gene ambiguous. The CDR3 loop spans 14 amino acids. The V end lost 3 bases, the J end lost 2 bases, and 7 bases lay between the germline ends. The germline V gene has CDR1 KGHSH and CDR2 LQKENI. CDR3: CASSPRPNTGELFF. For the CDR3, the DNA is TGTGCCAGCTCACCGCGGCCAAACACCGGGGAGCTGTTTTTT.

J is TRBJ1-1 and V is TRBV2, with TRBD1 identical over 8 bases. The CDR3 runs to 14 residues. Germline V CDR1 and CDR2: SNHLY, FYNNEI. Trimming cost V 6 bases and J 5 bases; bases outside gene matches: 8. CDR3 sequence reads: CASRLQGARTEAFF. The CDR3 DNA reads TGTGCCAGCAGGCTTCAGGGGGCGCGGACTGAAGCTTTCTTT.

The J gene is TRBJ2-3, the V gene TRBV5-1, with D maybe TRBD2 (5 bases). Germline CDR1 reads SGHRS; CDR2 reads YFSETQ. The V and J ends lost 0 bases and 6 bases respectively, with 17 bases between them. CDR3 length: 16 residues. Written as DNA, the CDR3 is TGCGCCAGCAGCTTGGCGGGATCTGGGATATGGGATACGCAGTATTTT. Translating it yields CASSLAGSGIWDTQYF.

V gene TRBV9 combines with J gene TRBJ2-2; D is undetermined. The V gene's germline CDR1 is SGDLS and CDR2 YYNGEE. The CDR3 contains 13 residues. The V end was cut by 3 bases, the J end by 6 bases, with 9 bases between. As DNA, the CDR3 is TGTGCCAGCAGCGGAGGATCGCCCGGGGAGCTGTTTTTT. It yields the protein CASSGGSPGELFF.

This rearrangement joins TRBV6-6 to TRBJ1-5; no firm D call. CDR3 length: 14 residues. Germline CDR1 and CDR2: MNHNY and SVGAGI (reference sequence). Trimming pared 5 bases from V and 0 bases from J, leaving 8 bases between. DNA of the CDR3: TGTGCCAGCAGTCACGGCGGTAGCAATCAGCCCCAGCATTTT. It specifies CASSHGGSNQPQHF.

V and J are TRBV5-1 and TRBJ1-6; TRBD1 agrees at 9 bases. The V gene end was trimmed by 1 base and the J gene end by 7 bases; junction bases not matched to a gene: 9. The CDR3 spans 17 residues. CDR1 is SGHRS and CDR2 is YFSETQ in the germline V gene. For the CDR3, the DNA is TGCGCCAGCAGCTTGTTTCCGTTGGACAGGGGAAATTCACCCCTCCACTTT. Translation: CASSLFPLDRGNSPLHF. Full variable domain (outside the CDR3, taken from reference TRBV5-1 and TRBJ1-6): KAGVTQTPRYLIKTRGQQVTLSCSPISGHRSVSWYQQTPGQGLQFLFEYFSETQRNKGNFPGRFSGRQFSNSRSEMNVSTLELGDSALYLCASSLFPLDRGNSPLHFGNGTRLTVT.